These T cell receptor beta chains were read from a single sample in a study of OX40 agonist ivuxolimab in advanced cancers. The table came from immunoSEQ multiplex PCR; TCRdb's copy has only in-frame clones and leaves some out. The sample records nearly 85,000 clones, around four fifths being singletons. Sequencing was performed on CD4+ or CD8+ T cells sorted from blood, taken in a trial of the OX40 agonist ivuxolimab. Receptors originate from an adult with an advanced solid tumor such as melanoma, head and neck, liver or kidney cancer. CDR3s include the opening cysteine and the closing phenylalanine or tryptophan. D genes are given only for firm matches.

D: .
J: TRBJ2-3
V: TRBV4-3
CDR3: CASSQGQSTDTQYF

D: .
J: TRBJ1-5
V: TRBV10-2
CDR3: CASTWGENQPQHF

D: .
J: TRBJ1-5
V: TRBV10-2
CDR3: CASSKQLGRDSNQPQHF

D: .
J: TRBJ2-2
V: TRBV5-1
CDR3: CASSLDYPGELFF

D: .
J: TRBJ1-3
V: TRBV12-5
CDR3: CASGLVPANTIYF

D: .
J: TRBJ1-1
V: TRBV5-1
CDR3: CASSLAPGGDTEAFF

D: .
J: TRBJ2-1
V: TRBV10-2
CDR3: CASSEAGDYNEQFF

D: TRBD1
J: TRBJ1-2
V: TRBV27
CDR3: CASSLDRDRGYTF

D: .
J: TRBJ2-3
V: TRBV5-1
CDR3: CASSLVGSVLDTQYF

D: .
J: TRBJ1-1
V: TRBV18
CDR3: CASSQWAGDNTEAFF

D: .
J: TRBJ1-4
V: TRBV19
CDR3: CASRLTTDATNEKLFF

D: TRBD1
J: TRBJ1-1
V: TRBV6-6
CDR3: CASSYPGQGMSAFF

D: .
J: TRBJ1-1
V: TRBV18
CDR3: CASSPGSQNTEAFF

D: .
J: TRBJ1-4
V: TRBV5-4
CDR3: CASSPEPRNEKLFF

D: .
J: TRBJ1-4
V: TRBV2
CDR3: CAGTGADEKLFF

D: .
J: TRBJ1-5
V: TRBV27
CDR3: CASSRAGQPQHF

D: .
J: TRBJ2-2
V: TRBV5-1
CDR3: CASSEKQGNGELFF

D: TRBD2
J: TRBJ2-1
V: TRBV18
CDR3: CASSPLQAGGPNEQFF

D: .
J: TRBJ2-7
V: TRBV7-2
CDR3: CASSSGGGGYYEQYF

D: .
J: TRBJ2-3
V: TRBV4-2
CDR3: CASSQQVRSGLREDTQYF

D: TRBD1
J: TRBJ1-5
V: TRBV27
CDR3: CASSPLDRDQPQHF

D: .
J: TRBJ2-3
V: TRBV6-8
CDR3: CASSYATLGMDTQYF

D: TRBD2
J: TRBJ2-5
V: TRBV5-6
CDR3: CASSPPAGGETQYF

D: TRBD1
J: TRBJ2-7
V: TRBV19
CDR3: CASSIDPGQRFYEQYF

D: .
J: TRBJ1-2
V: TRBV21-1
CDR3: CASSPAVRPINYGYTF

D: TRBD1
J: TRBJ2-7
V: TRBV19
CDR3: CASSGRGTVSSYEQYF

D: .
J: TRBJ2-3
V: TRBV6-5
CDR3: CASRQGLYTDTQYF

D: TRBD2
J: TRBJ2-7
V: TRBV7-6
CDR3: CASSPTSGGQYEQYF

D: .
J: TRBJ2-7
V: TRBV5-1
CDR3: CASSLGPGSSYEQYF

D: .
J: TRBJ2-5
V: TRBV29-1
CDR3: CSVVQSQETQYF

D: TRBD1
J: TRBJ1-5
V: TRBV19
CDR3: CASSNKQGSQPQHF

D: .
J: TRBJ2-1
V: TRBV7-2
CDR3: CASSSEVGNEQFF

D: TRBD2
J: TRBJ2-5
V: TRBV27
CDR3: CASSLLYGGVEETQYF

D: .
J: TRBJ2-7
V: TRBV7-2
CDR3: CASSLAPTLSYEQYF

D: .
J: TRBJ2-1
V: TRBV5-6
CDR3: CASSYYNEQFF

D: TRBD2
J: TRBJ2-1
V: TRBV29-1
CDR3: CSVAWGGYNEQFF

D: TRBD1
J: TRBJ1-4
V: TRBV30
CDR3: CAWRQGSATNEKLFF

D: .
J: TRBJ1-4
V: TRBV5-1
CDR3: CASSLEQSRNEKLFF

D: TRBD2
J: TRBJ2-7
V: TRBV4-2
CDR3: CASSQTSGEAYEQYF

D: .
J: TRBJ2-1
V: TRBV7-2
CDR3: CASSFLRDSQFF

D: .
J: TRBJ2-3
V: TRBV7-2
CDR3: CASSLVPNTDTQYF

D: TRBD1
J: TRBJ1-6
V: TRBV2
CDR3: CASREQGARNSPLHF

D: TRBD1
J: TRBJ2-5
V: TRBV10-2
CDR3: CASSERRGQGARETQYF

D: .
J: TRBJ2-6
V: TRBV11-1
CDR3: CASSFRGNSGANVLTF